The 23 T cell receptor beta chains below all came from one sample that was sequenced in a study of monozygotic twins with inflammatory bowel disease. TCRdb processed the 5' RACE reads again and assigns one entry to each CDR3 protein, with no DNA. This sample's table has roughly 120,000 distinct CDR3 sequences. Sequencing was done on a sample of blood. Receptor source: a human donor with ulcerative colitis or Crohn's disease, or a healthy co-twin of an affected twin (not recorded which).

The chain couples TRBV6-5 to TRBJ1-3. CDR1 and CDR2 from the germline V gene are MNHEY and SVGAGI. The length of the CDR3 is 15 residues. The CDR3 region is CASSFPRASGNTIYF.

This chain links TRBV7-7 with TRBJ2-2; there is no DNA to check the TCRdb D call of TRBD2. The CDR3 is made up of 16 amino acids. CDR1 and CDR2 (germline): SSHAT, FNYEAQ (reference sequence). CDR3 sequence reads: CASSLNGPSNTGELFF.

V and J are TRBV12-3 or TRBV12-4 and TRBJ2-2; TCRdb outputs TRBD1, but without DNA this stays unchecked. The CDR3 runs 14 residues. CDR3 region: CASRIEGGRGELFF.

Frequency places this clonotype as medium-sized. The genes are TRBV20-1 and TRBJ2-1; TCRdb returns TRBD2, unconfirmable since there is no DNA. This CDR3 is 12 amino acids long. Per germline, CDR1 DFQATT and CDR2 SNEGSKA (reference sequence). CDR3 residues: CSAIADRNEQFF.

This chain uses TRBV12-3 or TRBV12-4 with TRBJ1-1. This CDR3 comprises 14 residues. The CDR3 region is CASSLLGGETEAFF.

J is TRBJ1-1 and V is TRBV3-1; the D call from TCRdb, TRBD1, cannot be confirmed without DNA. Germline V CDR1 and CDR2: LGHDT, YNNKEL (reference sequence). CDR3 size: 13 residues. CDR3 amino acids: CASSPLGQIEAFF.

J is TRBJ1-4 and V is TRBV6-2 or TRBV6-3; TCRdb calls TRBD1, which cannot be checked without DNA. The germline gives CDR1 MNHEY, CDR2 SVGEGT. The CDR3 consists of 15 residues. The CDR3 sequence is CASSYDSTGDEKLFF.

The chain couples TRBV9 to TRBJ2-2; TCRdb's D call, TRBD2, is unchecked because there is no DNA. From germline, CDR1 is SGDLS and CDR2 YYNGEE. The CDR3 extends over 16 amino acids. This CDR3 reads CASSLSLGQNTGELFF.

The chain is built from TRBV12-3 or TRBV12-4 and TRBJ2-7; TCRdb reports TRBD1, a call that lacks DNA to check it against. The CDR3 covers 15 residues. Here the CDR3 reads CASSLATGGASEQYF.

The chain recombines TRBV6-5 with TRBJ1-4; the TRBD1 assignment by TCRdb is unverifiable without DNA. The CDR3 is 13 amino acids. Looked up from germline, CDR1 is MNHEY and CDR2 is SVGAGI. The CDR3 loop reads CASSYGTGEKLFF.

The chain is built from TRBV5-1 and TRBJ1-6; TCRdb's D call of TRBD1 is untestable without DNA. CDR3 length: 13 amino acids. In germline, CDR1 is SGHRS, CDR2 YFSETQ. This CDR3 is CASSSTGDSRLHF.

The rearrangement uses TRBV5-6 and TRBJ1-2; no DNA is available, so the TRBD1 call from TCRdb remains unchecked. Germline CDR1 is SGHDT and CDR2 is YYEEEE. The CDR3 consists of 14 residues. The CDR3 sequence is CASSKGQSNYGYTF. Drawing the rest from reference TRBV5-6 and TRBJ1-2, the complete variable domain is DAGVTQSPTHLIKTRGQQVTLRCSPKSGHDTVSWYQQALGQGPQFIFQYYEEEERQRGNFPDRFSGHQFPNYSSELNVNALLLGDSALYLCASSKGQSNYGYTFGSGTRLTVV.

The gene calls are TRBV5-1 and TRBJ2-7; TCRdb indicates TRBD2, and absent DNA this call remains unverified. The germline gives CDR1 SGHRS, CDR2 YFSETQ. The CDR3 is 15 amino acids. CDR3 residues: CASSSRTSGNDEQYF.

This clonotype is classed as medium-sized by frequency. The chain carries TRBV5-1 and TRBJ2-5; TCRdb outputs TRBD2, but without DNA this stays unchecked. Per germline, CDR1 SGHRS and CDR2 YFSETQ. This CDR3 contains 15 residues. The CDR3 region is CASSPGLAGQETQYF.

V is TRBV5-1 and J is TRBJ2-1; TCRdb gives TRBD2 as the D gene, but with no DNA this cannot be confirmed. This CDR3 has 15 amino acids. Germline CDR1 SGHRS, CDR2 YFSETQ. The CDR3 here is CASTSGLAGNNEQFF.

This rearrangement joins TRBV3-1 to TRBJ2-7; absent DNA, TCRdb's TRBD1 call cannot be checked. The germline gives CDR1 LGHDT, CDR2 YNNKEL (reference sequence). The CDR3 is 14 amino acids. The CDR3 sequence is CASSFRDREHEQYF.

This chain uses TRBV21-1 with TRBJ2-7; the TCRdb D gene call, TRBD2, has no DNA to confirm it. TRBV21-1 is shown as a pseudogene. The CDR3 is 15 residues long. CDR3 sequence: CASSKWWRGAYEQYF.

V is TRBV7-8 and J is TRBJ1-4. This CDR3 has 13 residues. Germline V gives CDR1 SGHVS, CDR2 FQNEAQ. CDR3 in amino acids: CASSPWGNEKLFF.

This chain connects TRBV6-1 to TRBJ2-1; TCRdb's D gene call, TRBD2, goes unchecked for lack of DNA. The CDR3 loop spans 16 amino acids. From germline, CDR1 is MNHNS and CDR2 SASEGT. This CDR3 is CASRGLAGFSYNEQFF.

The chain is built from TRBV11-2 and TRBJ2-3; TCRdb returns TRBD1, unconfirmable since there is no DNA. CDR1 and CDR2 from the germline V gene are SGHAT and FQNNGV. The CDR3 consists of 16 residues. CDR3 region: CASSLDWGESTDTQYF.

CDR3: CASSKYDRNSYEQYF. V is TRBV18 and J is TRBJ2-7. The CDR3 extends over 15 amino acids. Germline CDR1 is KGHSH and CDR2 is LQKENI.

The V and J genes are TRBV29-1 and TRBJ2-7; TCRdb's D call, TRBD2, is unchecked because there is no DNA. The CDR3 is made up of 14 amino acids. Germline lookup yields CDR1 SQVTM and CDR2 ANQGSEA. CDR3 in amino acids: CSVAVAGKGYEQYF.

The rearrangement joins TRBV20-1 to TRBJ2-3; absent DNA, TCRdb's TRBD1 call cannot be checked. Germline loops: CDR1 DFQATT, CDR2 SNEGSKA (reference sequence). The CDR3 runs 15 residues. The CDR3 sequence: CSASGGQGSTDTQYF.